The present entry profiles one T cell receptor beta chain with its context. Its antigen is still unknown. This sample includes further DNA sequences coding for the same CDR3. Some clones are missing from TCRdb's copy, which holds only in-frame ones; the method was immunoSEQ multiplex PCR. The sample lists approximately 1,500,000 clones; roughly 95% were seen once. This sample is drawn from a study of shared clonotypes between healthy human individuals. Across the study: Three plates each covered CD4 naive and memory; CD8 naive two, CD8 memory one.

General study points: The genetic and exposure-history diversity represented was limited by few donors.

Specimen: naive CD4+ T cells sorted from blood. Noted subset: CD45RA+ positively selected. This clonotype originated in a young man in good health.

CDR3 loop: CASRQGSGANVLTF. The CDR3 region has the DNA TGCGCCAGCAGGCAGGGGTCTGGGGCCAACGTCCTGACTTTC. V and J are TRBV5-1 and TRBJ2-6, with D possibly matching TRBD1 (6 bases). CDR1 and CDR2 (germline): SGHRS, YFSETQ. This CDR3 spans 14 amino acids. Trimming took 5 bases from V and 1 from J, leaving 7 bases between them.